This T cell receptor (beta chain) originates from a study of technical replicates of blood from several donors. Germline assignment: CDR1 SNHLY and CDR2 FYNNEI. Trimming stripped 2 bases from V and 4 bases from J, with 12 bases between. The CDR3 covers 15 residues. Profiling relied on immunoSEQ multiplex PCR, and the TCRdb table lists in-frame clones only, not all of them. The table has approximately 64,000 clones, approximately 83% seen once. The V and J genes are TRBV2 and TRBJ1-5; the D gene is possibly TRBD1 (5 bases). This receptor was identified in a human donor in good health. Some clones in this sample may be carry-over from other donors' samples. The sequenced sample was PBMCs. The CDR3 DNA reads as TGTGCCAGCAGTGAAAGGGTGGGGGGAAATCAGCCCCAGCATTTT. Protein product: CASSERVGGNQPQHF.